The next 18 T cell receptor beta chains were all read from a single sample in a study of memory CD8 T cells in hepatitis C reinfection. The method was immunoSEQ multiplex PCR; TCRdb's version includes in-frame clones alone and lacks a portion of them. The repertoire holds some 40,000 clones, with approximately 87% as singletons. Time point meaning: peak reinfection, 3 to 8 weeks after reinfection detection. TCR sequencing was done directly ex vivo on sorted cells, without expansion in vitro. The sample comprised naive CD8+ T cells sorted from blood. The receptors here all came from a man aged 18 to 35 with hepatitis C virus infection.

This rearrangement joins TRBV12-5 to TRBJ2-5; 9 positions agree with TRBD2. The V gene end was trimmed by 7 bases and the J gene end by 4 bases; junction bases not matched to a gene: 13. The CDR3 runs 16 residues. Per germline, CDR1 LGHNT and CDR2 FRNRAP. As DNA, the CDR3 is TGTGCTAGTGCTTACCTGGCTAGCGGGGATATAGAGACCCAGTACTTC. It encodes CASAYLASGDIETQYF.

The J gene is TRBJ2-7, the V gene TRBV5-5; 7 nucleotides align to TRBD2. Germline CDR1 is SGHKS and CDR2 is YYEKEE (reference sequence). J lost 0 bases, V lost 4 bases, and 4 bases had no gene match. There are 14 residues in the CDR3. This CDR3 is CASSPGDYSYEQYF. Written as DNA, the CDR3 is TGTGCCAGCAGCCCTGGGGACTACTCCTACGAGCAGTACTTC. The entire variable domain, with the rest obtained from reference TRBV5-5 and TRBJ2-7, is as follows: DAGVTQSPTHLIKTRGQQVTLRCSPISGHKSVSWYQQVLGQGPQFIFQYYEKEERGRGNFPDRFSARQFPNYSSELNVNALLLGDSALYLCASSPGDYSYEQYFGPGTRLTVT.

The V and J genes are TRBV4-1 and TRBJ2-3, with 8 nucleotides matching TRBD1. The CDR3 spans 16 residues. Trimming removed 4 bases from V and 2 bases from J; junction bases left unmatched: 8. Per the germline V gene, CDR1 is MGHRA and CDR2 is YSYEKL. The CDR3 loop is CASSLPGQAFTDTQYF. The CDR3 DNA sequence: TGCGCCAGCAGCCTTCCGGGACAGGCATTCACAGATACGCAGTATTTT.

The chain couples TRBV28 to TRBJ2-7; D is possibly TRBD2 (6 bases). The germline gives CDR1 MDHEN, CDR2 SYDVKM. The V and J ends lost 4 bases and 2 bases respectively, with 12 bases between them. The CDR3 extends over 14 amino acids. CDR3 bases: TGTGCCAGCAGTTCACCTAGCGTCCCCTACGAGCAGTACTTC. This translates into CASSSPSVPYEQYF.

This chain links TRBV27 with TRBJ2-3; D is possibly TRBD1 (6 bases). The CDR3 length is 15 residues. V was clipped by 4 bases and J by 2 bases, with 13 bases between them. In germline, CDR1 is MNHEY, CDR2 SMNVEV (reference sequence). For the CDR3, the DNA is TGTGCCAGCAGTTCCCCGACAGGAATCACAGATACGCAGTATTTT. This encodes CASSSPTGITDTQYF.

This chain connects TRBV9 to TRBJ2-5; 8 nucleotides match TRBD1. V gave up 0 bases and J gave up 7 bases; unmatched junction bases: 8. This CDR3 has 15 residues. CDR1 and CDR2 from the germline V gene are SGDLS and YYNGEE. The CDR3 DNA is TGTGCCAGCAGCGTAGGCCAGGGGGCCTTGGGGACCCAGTACTTC. Protein: CASSVGQGALGTQYF.

The rearrangement uses TRBV7-9 and TRBJ2-1; TRBD2 matches 7 bases. Germline V lookup: CDR1 SEHNR, CDR2 FQNEAQ (reference sequence). The junction had 12 bases not matched to a gene; V was cut back by 1 base and J by 6 bases. The CDR3 has 17 residues. The CDR3 sequence is CASSLGLAAAGPNEQFF. As DNA, the CDR3 is TGTGCCAGCAGCTTAGGACTAGCAGCCGCCGGGCCCAATGAGCAGTTCTTC.

CDR3 nucleotide sequence: TGTGCCACCAGCAGAAGGGACAGGGGCCAAGAGACCCAGTACTTC. Its protein product is CATSRRDRGQETQYF. This sequence joins TRBV15 and TRBJ2-5, with 10 bases fitting TRBD1. This CDR3 comprises 15 residues. Germline trimming cut 2 bases from V and 1 base from J; bases unmatched to any gene: 1. Germline values: CDR1 LNHNV, CDR2 YYDKDF (reference sequence).

The rearrangement links TRBV7-9 to TRBJ1-2, with 10 bases aligning to TRBD1. Trimming cost V 4 bases and J 6 bases; bases outside gene matches: 5. The CDR3 runs to 14 residues. Per germline, CDR1 SEHNR and CDR2 FQNEAQ (reference sequence). The CDR3 loop reads CASSSSGTGDGYTF. For the CDR3, the DNA is TGTGCCAGCAGCTCCTCCGGGACAGGGGATGGCTACACCTTC.

The chain carries TRBV5-4 and TRBJ2-3; TRBD2 aligns across 16 bases. CDR3 length: 19 residues. In germline, CDR1 is SGHNT, CDR2 YYREEE (reference sequence). The V segment lost 4 bases and the J segment 0 bases; nucleotides outside the gene matches: 8. In DNA form, the CDR3 reads TGTGCCAGCAGCGTGAAAGGGACTAGCGGGAGGGTTAGCACAGATACGCAGTATTTT. Protein sequence: CASSVKGTSGRVSTDTQYF.

The V and J genes are TRBV4-1 and TRBJ2-2; 13 nucleotides match TRBD2. The germline CDR1 and CDR2 sequences are MGHRA and YSYEKL. The CDR3 covers 20 residues. J was trimmed by 1 base and V by 1 base; bases with no gene match: 9. The CDR3 sequence is CASSQVEGGTSGVNTGELFF. Here the CDR3 DNA reads TGCGCCAGCAGCCAAGTAGAGGGGGGGACTAGCGGGGTGAACACCGGGGAGCTGTTTTTT.

The chain has TRBV7-9 and TRBJ2-7; perhaps TRBD1 as D (5 bases). V was shortened by 5 bases and J by 2 bases, with 10 bases between the two germline ends. The CDR3 totals 13 residues. Germline CDR1 is SEHNR and CDR2 is FQNEAQ (reference sequence). The CDR3 nucleotides are TGTGCCAGCAGCGCCAAGACAGCCTACGAGCAGTACTTC. It encodes CASSAKTAYEQYF.

The rearrangement joins TRBV10-1 to TRBJ2-7, with 7 bases fitting TRBD2. This CDR3 spans 13 amino acids. With V trimmed by 4 bases and J by 7 bases, 7 bases remained unmatched. Germline CDR1 reads WNHNN; CDR2 reads SYGVQD (reference sequence). CDR3 in amino acids: CASSASGLMEQYF. The CDR3 nucleotides read TGCGCCAGCAGTGCTAGCGGACTCATGGAGCAGTACTTC.

The rearrangement links TRBV4-1 to TRBJ2-1; D might be TRBD2 (6 bases). Germline lookup yields CDR1 MGHRA and CDR2 YSYEKL. V lost 6 bases and J 3 bases, leaving 9 bases between the germline ends. The CDR3 sequence is 13 residues long. The CDR3, as DNA: TGCGCCAGCAGATCGGGAGACTACAATGAGCAGTTCTTC. Amino acids: CASRSGDYNEQFF.

The chain carries TRBV5-1 and TRBJ2-7, with 9 bases fitting TRBD1. Trimming cost V 0 bases and J 0 bases; bases outside gene matches: 4. The germline CDR1 and CDR2 sequences are SGHRS and YFSETQ. The CDR3 is 16 residues long. CDR3 nucleotide sequence: TGCGCCAGCAGCTTGGAAGGGACAGGGAGCTCCTACGAGCAGTACTTC. The encoded protein is CASSLEGTGSSYEQYF.

The chain links TRBV10-2 to TRBJ2-7, with a weak D call TRBD1 (6 bases). Germline-derived CDR1 and CDR2 are WSHSY and SAAADI. Trimming took 6 bases from V and 4 from J, leaving 16 bases between them. The CDR3 length is 14 residues. The CDR3 reads CASRASGTTYEQYV. For the CDR3, the DNA is TGCGCCAGCAGAGCCTCCGGGACAACGTACGAGCAGTACGTC.

The rearrangement joins TRBV29-1 to TRBJ2-1; D ambiguous. Trimming pared 6 bases from V and 7 bases from J, leaving 7 bases between. The CDR3 extends over 10 amino acids. Germline CDR1 and CDR2: SQVTM and ANQGSEA. The CDR3 DNA reads as TGCAGCGTCTTAACAAATGAGCAGTTCTTC. Translation: CSVLTNEQFF.

This rearrangement joins TRBV4-1 to TRBJ2-5; TRBD2 matches at 10 bases. Losses at the gene ends were 1 base for V and 0 bases for J; bases not matched to a gene: 8. CDR1 and CDR2 from the germline V gene are MGHRA and YSYEKL. There are 18 residues in the CDR3. For the CDR3, the DNA is TGCGCCAGCAGCCAAGGCCCTAGCGGGAGTCTGTACCAAGAGACCCAGTACTTC. It yields the protein CASSQGPSGSLYQETQYF.